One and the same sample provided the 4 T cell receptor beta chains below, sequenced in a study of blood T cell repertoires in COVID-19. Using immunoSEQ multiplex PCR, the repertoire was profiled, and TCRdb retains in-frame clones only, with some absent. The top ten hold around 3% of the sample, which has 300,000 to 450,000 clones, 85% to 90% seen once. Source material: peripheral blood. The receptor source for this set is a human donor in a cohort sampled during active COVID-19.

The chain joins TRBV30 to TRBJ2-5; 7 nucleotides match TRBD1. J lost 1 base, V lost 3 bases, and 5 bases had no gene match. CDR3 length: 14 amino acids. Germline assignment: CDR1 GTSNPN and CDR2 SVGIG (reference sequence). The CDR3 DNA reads TGTGCCTGGAGCTCGGACAGGATCCAAGAGACCCAGTACTTC. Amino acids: CAWSSDRIQETQYF.

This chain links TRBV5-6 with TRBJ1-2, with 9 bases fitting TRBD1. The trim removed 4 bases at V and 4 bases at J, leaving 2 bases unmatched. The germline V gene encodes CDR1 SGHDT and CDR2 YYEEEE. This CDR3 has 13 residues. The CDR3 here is CASSLQGAYGYTF. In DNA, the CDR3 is TGTGCCAGCAGCCTACAGGGGGCCTATGGCTACACCTTC.

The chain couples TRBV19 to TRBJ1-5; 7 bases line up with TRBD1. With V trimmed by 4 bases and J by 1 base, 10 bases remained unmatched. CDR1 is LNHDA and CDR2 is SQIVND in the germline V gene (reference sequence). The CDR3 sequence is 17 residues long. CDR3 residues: CASSTQQGLGSNQPQHF. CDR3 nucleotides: TGTGCCAGTAGTACCCAACAGGGGCTGGGAAGCAATCAGCCCCAGCATTTT.

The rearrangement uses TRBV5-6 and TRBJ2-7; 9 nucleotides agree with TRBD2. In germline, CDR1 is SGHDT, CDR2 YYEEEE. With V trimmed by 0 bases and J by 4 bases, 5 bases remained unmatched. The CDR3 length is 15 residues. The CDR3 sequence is CASSLVATSGYEQYF. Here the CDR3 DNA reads TGTGCCAGCAGCTTGGTCGCCACTAGCGGGTACGAGCAGTACTTC.